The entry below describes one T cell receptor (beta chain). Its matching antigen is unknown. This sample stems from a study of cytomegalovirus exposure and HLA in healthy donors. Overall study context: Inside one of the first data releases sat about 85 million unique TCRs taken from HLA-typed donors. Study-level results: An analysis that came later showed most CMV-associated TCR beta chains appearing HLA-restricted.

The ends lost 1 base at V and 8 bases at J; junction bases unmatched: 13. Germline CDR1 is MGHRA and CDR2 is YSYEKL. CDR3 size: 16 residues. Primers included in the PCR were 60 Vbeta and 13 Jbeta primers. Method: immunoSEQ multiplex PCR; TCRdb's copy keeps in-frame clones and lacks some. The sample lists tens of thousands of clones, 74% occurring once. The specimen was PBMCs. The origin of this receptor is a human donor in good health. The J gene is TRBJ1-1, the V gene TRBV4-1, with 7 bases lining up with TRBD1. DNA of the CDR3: TGCGCCAGCAGCCAAGCCCTAGGGGAAGGGGGCAGAGAAGCTTTCTTT. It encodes CASSQALGEGGREAFF.